These 27 T cell receptor beta chains were sequenced from one sample in a study of STAT5B mutations in CD4+ large granular lymphocyte leukemia. Assay: immunoSEQ multiplex PCR; the TCRdb copy retains only in-frame clones and omits some. Seen here are tens of thousands of clones, approximately 71% observed once, and the top ten hold 1.5% to 2%. The specimen sequenced was CD4+ T cells from blood buffy coats. The receptors were sampled from a human donor in good health.

This chain uses TRBV2 with TRBJ1-5; D is unclear. The CDR3 sequence is 15 residues long. Between the trimmed V and J ends, which lost 7 bases and 1 base, there was a span of 14 bases. The germline V gene has CDR1 SNHLY and CDR2 FYNNEI. CDR3 DNA sequence: TGTGCCAGCATTGCAACTCACGGGAGCAATCAGCCCCAGCATTTT. This translates into CASIATHGSNQPQHF.

The chain links TRBV5-6 to TRBJ1-2; possibly TRBD1 for D (5 bases). In germline, CDR1 is SGHDT, CDR2 YYEEEE. This CDR3 comprises 15 residues. Trimming removed 1 base from V and 4 bases from J, with 14 bases in between. Written as DNA, the CDR3 is TGTGCCAGCAGCTTGTATGGGGCCCAAGGCTATGGCTACACCTTC. Protein product: CASSLYGAQGYGYTF.

V gene TRBV13 combines with J gene TRBJ1-6; a possible D gene is TRBD1 (6 bases). The V end lost 5 bases, the J end lost 10 bases, and 15 bases lay between the germline ends. The CDR3 length is 14 residues. The V gene's germline CDR1 is PRHDT and CDR2 FYEKMQ (reference sequence). The CDR3 sequence is CASSVGGQGSPLHF. As DNA, the CDR3 is TGTGCCAGCAGCGTTGGGGGGCAGGGGTCACCCCTCCACTTT. Drawing the rest from reference TRBV13 and TRBJ1-6, the complete variable domain is AAGVIQSPRHLIKEKRETATLKCYPIPRHDTVYWYQQGPGQDPQFLISFYEKMQSDKGSIPDRFSAQQFSDYHSELNMSSLELGDSALYFCASSVGGQGSPLHFGNGTRLTVT.

This clone came up once. V is TRBV7-2 and J is TRBJ1-6; D is perhaps TRBD1 (5 bases). This CDR3 is built from 16 residues. The germline V and J ends were trimmed by 9 bases and 0 bases, with 15 bases remaining between them. Germline CDR1 is SGHTA and CDR2 is FQGNSA. The CDR3 loop is CASHGTASSYNSPLHF. As DNA, the CDR3 is TGTGCCAGTCACGGGACGGCGAGCTCCTATAATTCACCCCTCCACTTT. The full variable domain, with the rest looked up from reference TRBV7-2 and TRBJ1-6, is GAGVSQSPSNKVTEKGKDVELRCDPISGHTALYWYRQSLGQGLEFLIYFQGNSAPDKSGLPSDRFSAERTGGSVSTLTIQRTQQEDSAVYLCASHGTASSYNSPLHFGNGTRLTVT.

The chain combines TRBV19 with TRBJ1-4; D not resolved. The germline V gene has CDR1 LNHDA and CDR2 SQIVND (reference sequence). This CDR3 is built from 15 residues. Trimming left V 6 bases short and J 3 bases short, with 14 bases between. Here the CDR3 reads CASSTPRAANEKLFF. CDR3 DNA sequence: TGTGCCAGTAGCACGCCCCGGGCAGCTAATGAAAAACTGTTTTTT.

The chain employs TRBV19 and TRBJ2-6; TRBD2 might be the D (5 bases). V lost 7 bases and J 2 bases, leaving 12 bases between the germline ends. This CDR3 spans 15 amino acids. CDR1 is LNHDA and CDR2 is SQIVND in the germline V gene (reference sequence). CDR3 sequence reads: CASTHEGTGANVLTF. In DNA form, the CDR3 reads TGTGCCAGTACTCATGAGGGAACTGGGGCCAACGTCCTGACTTTC.

This clone was seen just once. The genes are TRBV4-2 and TRBJ1-5; D is possibly TRBD1 (6 bases). V dropped 4 bases and J dropped 7 bases, with 14 bases sitting between them. CDR3 size: 14 residues. Per the germline V gene, CDR1 is LGHNA and CDR2 is YNFKEQ. The CDR3 sequence is CASSRGRGQQPQHF. CDR3 coding DNA: TGTGCCAGCAGCCGGGGCAGGGGACAACAGCCCCAGCATTTT.

The chain couples TRBV18 to TRBJ1-1, with 11 bases that match TRBD1. Per the germline V gene, CDR1 is KGHSH and CDR2 is LQKENI. The V and J ends lost 4 bases and 4 bases, in that order; junction bases with no gene match: 8. The CDR3 contains 16 residues. CDR3 bases: TGTGCCAGCTCACGCGGACAGGGGGCGATGGGCACTGAAGCTTTCTTT. It codes for CASSRGQGAMGTEAFF.

V gene TRBV27 combines with J gene TRBJ1-6, with TRBD1 identical over 9 bases. J lost 7 bases, V lost 5 bases, and 6 bases had no gene match. The CDR3 contains 15 residues. The V gene's germline CDR1 is MNHEY and CDR2 SMNVEV (reference sequence). The CDR3 protein is CASSRRDRVNSPLHF. The CDR3 region has the DNA TGTGCCAGCAGTCGTCGGGACAGGGTGAATTCACCCCTCCACTTT.

As for this clone: One junction end disagrees with the germline gene, perhaps due to a read error. Other nucleotide sequences from this sample produce the same CDR3. The J gene is TRBJ1-5, the V gene TRBV19; TRBD1 matches at 12 bases. The CDR3 extends over 14 amino acids. Germline V gene data show CDR1 as LNHDA and CDR2 as SQIVND (reference sequence). The CDR3, as DNA: TGTGCCAGTAGTGGGACAGGGGGCAACCAGCCCCAGCATTTT. Translation gives CASSGTGGNQPQHF.

The chain joins TRBV6-1 to TRBJ2-7; D is undetermined. V lost 6 bases, J lost 0 bases, and 6 bases lay in between. CDR1 is MNHNS and CDR2 is SASEGT in the germline V gene. The CDR3 extends over 12 amino acids. The chain's CDR3 is CASRPASYEQYF. As DNA, the CDR3 is TGTGCCAGCAGGCCGGCCTCCTACGAGCAGTACTTC.

The V gene is TRBV10-2, the J gene TRBJ1-1; D uncertain. The CDR3 spans 14 residues. Germline V CDR1 and CDR2: WSHSY, SAAADI. V gave up 2 bases and J gave up 3 bases, with 10 bases separating them. The CDR3 protein is CASSEPRVHTEAFF. The CDR3 DNA reads as TGCGCCAGCAGTGAGCCGAGAGTTCACACTGAAGCTTTCTTT.

The chain recombines TRBV11-1 with TRBJ1-6; no firm D call. CDR3 size: 13 residues. Trimming cost V 2 bases and J 8 bases, with 7 bases left between them. Germline CDR1 reads SGHAT; CDR2 reads FQDESV (reference sequence). The CDR3 region has the DNA TGTGCCAGCAGCTTATTGGATCATTCACCCCTCCACTTT. Translation: CASSLLDHSPLHF.

This sequence joins TRBV19 and TRBJ1-5; 9 bases are shared with TRBD1. J gave up 3 bases and V 6 bases, and 9 bases lay outside the gene matches. Germline CDR1 LNHDA, CDR2 SQIVND (reference sequence). The CDR3 extends over 16 amino acids. Written as DNA, the CDR3 is TGTGCCAGTAGCCAGACAGGGACAGGGATCAATCAGCCCCAGCATTTT. Translating gives CASSQTGTGINQPQHF.

The chain combines TRBV18 with TRBJ1-5, with TRBD1 matching over 9 bases. V dropped 4 bases and J dropped 1; count of bases not matched to a gene: 8. There are 17 residues in the CDR3. Per germline, CDR1 KGHSH and CDR2 LQKENI. CDR3 residues: CASSLTTGGGSNQPQHF. For the CDR3, the DNA is TGTGCCAGCTCACTAACGACAGGGGGGGGAAGCAATCAGCCCCAGCATTTT.

The chain couples TRBV5-1 to TRBJ1-1, with unresolved D. Germline values: CDR1 SGHRS, CDR2 YFSETQ. This CDR3 contains 15 residues. Trimming cost V 6 bases and J 0 bases, with 15 bases left between them. CDR3 nucleotide sequence: TGCGCCAGCAATGTGGGAGAGACGGTGAACACTGAAGCTTTCTTT. It translates to CASNVGETVNTEAFF.

This clone was detected only a few times. The rearrangement uses TRBV4-1 and TRBJ2-5; the D gene could be TRBD1 or TRBD2 (5 bases each). Germline V CDR1 and CDR2: MGHRA, YSYEKL. The CDR3 totals 14 residues. With 3 bases removed from V and 2 bases from J, the gap between germline ends came to 10 bases. CDR3 sequence (DNA): TGCGCCAGCAGCCAGGGGGTAGGACAAGAGACCCAGTACTTC. Residues: CASSQGVGQETQYF.

J is TRBJ1-4 and V is TRBV10-3; 8 positions match TRBD1. Germline loops: CDR1 ENHRY, CDR2 SYGVKD. The CDR3 has 13 amino acids. The trim removed 3 bases at V and 8 bases at J, leaving 2 bases unmatched. CDR3 sequence (DNA): TGTGCCATCAGTGAAGGGACAGGAGAAAAACTGTTTTTT. Protein product: CAISEGTGEKLFF.

The chain joins TRBV4-1 to TRBJ1-3; TRBD1 agrees at 9 bases. The CDR3 contains 19 residues. Germline V gene lookup returns CDR1 MGHRA and CDR2 YSYEKL. The V and J ends lost 0 bases and 0 bases, in that order; junction bases with no gene match: 9. The CDR3 sequence is CASSQDMGQGGYSGNTIYF. In nucleotides, the CDR3 is TGCGCCAGCAGCCAAGATATGGGACAGGGTGGTTACTCTGGAAACACCATATATTTT.

This clone was picked up a small number of times. The rearrangement uses TRBV28 and TRBJ1-4; TRBD1 matches at 8 bases. The CDR3 has 15 residues. The junction had 10 bases not matched to a gene; V was cut back by 5 bases and J by 8 bases. Germline V gene sequence: CDR1 MDHEN, CDR2 SYDVKM. The CDR3 DNA sequence: TGTGCCAGCAGTGGGCCTCAGGGGGCGGGCGAAAAACTGTTTTTT. Its protein is CASSGPQGAGEKLFF.

To note about this clone: The germline gene is not matched at one end of the junction; a read error may be the cause. The V and J genes are TRBV7-7 and TRBJ2-3; D perhaps matches TRBD1 (5 bases). CDR3 length equals 14 residues. CDR1 and CDR2 (germline): SSHAT, FNYEAQ (reference sequence). Written as DNA, the CDR3 is TGTGCTAGCAGCTTACACCAGGGTTCAGATACGCAGTATTTT. This sequence encodes CASSLHQGSDTQYF.

The chain couples TRBV27 to TRBJ1-5, with 7 nucleotides matching TRBD1. Germline assignment: CDR1 MNHEY and CDR2 SMNVEV (reference sequence). The V segment lost 6 bases and the J segment 1 base; nucleotides outside the gene matches: 6. CDR3 length: 15 amino acids. CDR3 sequence reads: CASRVTGKSNQPQHF. The CDR3 nucleotides read TGTGCCAGCAGGGTGACAGGGAAGAGCAATCAGCCCCAGCATTTT.

V gene TRBV13 combines with J gene TRBJ2-2, with TRBD2 matching over 10 bases. With 4 bases clipped from V and 0 bases from J, the junction kept 2 bases outside the gene matches. The CDR3 has 16 amino acids. Germline V gene data show CDR1 as PRHDT and CDR2 as FYEKMQ (reference sequence). In DNA, the CDR3 is TGTGCCAGCAGCTACCTAGCGGGGGCGAACACCGGGGAGCTGTTTTTT. It encodes CASSYLAGANTGELFF.

The chain carries TRBV2 and TRBJ2-7; D unresolved. Germline V gives CDR1 SNHLY, CDR2 FYNNEI. Trimming shortened V by 9 bases and J by 1 base, and 13 bases separated the two germline ends. This CDR3 has 13 residues. This chain's CDR3 is CASSTPRSYEQYF. In nucleotides, the CDR3 is TGTGCCAGTTCTACCCCGCGGTCCTACGAGCAGTACTTC.

The chain couples TRBV7-5 to TRBJ2-7; the table calls TRBD1, which could not be checked here. TRBV7-5 is a recognized pseudogene. CDR3 length equals 16 residues. The CDR3 DNA is TGTGCCAGAAGCTCCCCATTCGGGACAGGGGTCTACGAGCAGTACTTC. Its protein product is CARSSPFGTGVYEQYF.

This clone appeared a few times. CDR3: CASSDETGGASTEAFF. CDR3 in DNA: TGTGCCAGCAGTGATGAGACAGGGGGCGCGAGCACTGAAGCTTTCTTT. The rearrangement links TRBV2 to TRBJ1-1; 10 bases fit TRBD1. The length of the CDR3 is 16 residues. Germline CDR1 reads SNHLY; CDR2 reads FYNNEI. Losses at the gene ends were 3 bases for V and 4 bases for J; bases not matched to a gene: 8. Combining the CDR3 with reference TRBV2 and TRBJ1-1 gives the whole variable domain EPEVTQTPSHQVTQMGQEVILRCVPISNHLYFYWYRQILGQKVEFLVSFYNNEISEKSEIFDDQFSVERPDGSNFTLKIRSTKLEDSAMYFCASSDETGGASTEAFFGQGTRLTVV.

The V and J genes are TRBV27 and TRBJ1-2, with D unclear. Per the germline V gene, CDR1 is MNHEY and CDR2 is SMNVEV (reference sequence). This CDR3 spans 14 amino acids. Trimming removed 7 bases from V and 6 bases from J, with 18 bases in between. The CDR3 sequence is CASKSGYSRHGYTF. CDR3 nucleotides: TGTGCCAGCAAGAGTGGCTACTCGAGGCATGGCTACACCTTC.